The next 8 T cell receptor beta chains were all read from a single sample in a study of T cells after yellow fever vaccination. MiXCR was run by TCRdb on the 5' RACE reads, yielding one entry per CDR3 protein. Here the sample spans a few hundred thousand distinct CDR3 sequences, roughly 4.8% being singletons. The source material was CD4+ T cells sorted from PBMCs, sampled on the day of the yellow fever booster vaccination. All receptors come from a man aged 18 to 30 who received the YFV17D yellow fever vaccine.

This clonotype turned up a few times. The V gene is TRBV20-1, the J gene TRBJ1-1; no definite D call. Trimming cost V 2 bases and J 1 base, with 8 bases left between them. The CDR3 sequence is 13 residues long. CDR1 DFQATT and CDR2 SNEGSKA come from the germline V gene (reference sequence). This CDR3 reads CSARSLGNTEAFF. In nucleotides, the CDR3 is TGCAGTGCTAGAAGCTTAGGGAACACTGAAGCTTTCTTT.

The chain recombines TRBV9 with TRBJ2-5; 10 bases are a match to TRBD2. Germline CDR1 is SGDLS and CDR2 is YYNGEE. V lost 2 bases and J lost 2; bases outside the gene matches: 3. This CDR3 comprises 15 residues. CDR3 coding DNA: TGTGCCAGCAGCGTCCTAGCGGGGGCACAAGAGACCCAGTACTTC. Protein product: CASSVLAGAQETQYF. Full variable domain (remainder filled in from reference TRBV9 and TRBJ2-5): DSGVTQTPKHLITATGQRVTLRCSPRSGDLSVYWYQQSLDQGLQFLIQYYNGEERAKGNILERFSAQQFPDLHSELNLSSLELGDSALYFCASSVLAGAQETQYFGPGTRLLVL.

This clonotype was seen more than once but under ten times. J is TRBJ2-3 and V is TRBV20-1; TRBD2 agrees at 10 bases. The V gene end was trimmed by 6 bases and the J gene end by 0 bases; junction bases not matched to a gene: 6. This CDR3 comprises 15 residues. The germline V gene encodes CDR1 DFQATT and CDR2 SNEGSKA (reference sequence). The CDR3 reads CSAYRTSGSTDTQYF. CDR3 bases: TGCAGTGCATACCGGACTAGCGGAAGCACAGATACGCAGTATTTT.

This clonotype was detected a few times. The chain is built from TRBV7-9 and TRBJ2-3; 12 bases are a match to TRBD2. V trimming: 5 bases; J trimming: 2 bases; junction bases outside the gene matches: 5. The germline V gene has CDR1 SEHNR and CDR2 FQNEAQ (reference sequence). The CDR3 covers 16 residues. CDR3 nucleotide sequence: TGTGCCAGCAGCCCCGGGACTAGCGGGTACACAGATACGCAGTATTTT. This translates into CASSPGTSGYTDTQYF.

The chain is built from TRBV7-2 and TRBJ2-3; no clear D gene. V was cut by 3 bases and J by 2 bases, with 9 bases left in between. CDR3 length: 14 amino acids. Per the germline V gene, CDR1 is SGHTA and CDR2 is FQGNSA. The CDR3 reads CASSFSYYTDTQYF. CDR3 DNA: TGTGCCAGCAGCTTTAGTTACTACACAGATACGCAGTATTTT. The whole variable domain, filled in from reference TRBV7-2 and TRBJ2-3, reads GAGVSQSPSNKVTEKGKDVELRCDPISGHTALYWYRQSLGQGLEFLIYFQGNSAPDKSGLPSDRFSAERTGGSVSTLTIQRTQQEDSAVYLCASSFSYYTDTQYFGPGTRLTVL.

Comment on this clonotype: This may arise from a read error, as a much more abundant clone is one base away. The rearrangement links TRBV7-9 to TRBJ2-2, with D tentatively TRBD2 (6 bases). CDR1 and CDR2 (germline): SEHNR, FQNEAQ (reference sequence). CDR3 length equals 14 residues. The CDR3 DNA follows: TGTGCCAGCAGCCCATGGACTAACACCGGGGAGCTGATTTTT. Translating gives CASSPWTNTGELIF. The variable domain in full, with the rest retrieved from reference TRBV7-9 and TRBJ2-2, is DTGVSQNPRHKITKRGQNVTFRCDPISEHNRLYWYRQTLGQGPEFLTYFQNEAQLEKSRLLSDRFSAERPKGSFSTLEIQRTEQGDSAMYLCASSPWTNTGELIFGEGSRLTVL.

This clonotype was counted between two and nine times. The chain uses TRBV5-1 and TRBJ1-3, with a possible D match to TRBD1 (6 bases). Germline V CDR1 and CDR2: SGHRS, YFSETQ. The CDR3 extends over 14 amino acids. Trimming stripped 1 base from V and 4 bases from J, with 9 bases between. CDR3 region: CASSLNRDGNTIYF. The CDR3 coding sequence is TGCGCCAGCAGCTTGAACAGGGACGGAAACACCATATATTTT.

The CDR3, as DNA: TGTGCCAGCAGCTTTGAGACAGCCCAACGGGGCTACACCTTC. Translated, it gives CASSFETAQRGYTF. J is TRBJ1-2 and V is TRBV7-2; possibly TRBD1 for D (5 bases). The CDR3 runs to 14 residues. Between the trimmed V and J ends, which lost 3 bases and 8 bases, there was a span of 16 bases. Germline values: CDR1 SGHTA, CDR2 FQGNSA.